Listed here is a single TCR beta chain. This CDR3 spans 13 amino acids. Germline V gene lookup returns CDR1 MNHNS and CDR2 SASEGT. This sample was included in a study of T cells in Graves' hyperthyroidism and ophthalmopathy. Amplified TCR beta CDR3 regions derived from RNA transcripts. HTBI primers were employed in a first-round RT-PCR of the TCR CDR3. TCRdb re-analysed the multiplex PCR reads in MiXCR, keeping a single row per CDR3 protein. This sample has about 560,000 distinct CDR3 sequences, with roughly 50% found just once. The sequencing sample was made of peripheral blood or thyroid tissue (not recorded which). The rearrangement links TRBV6-1 to TRBJ2-5; possibly TRBD1 or TRBD2 for D (6 bases each). The end of the DNA fits TRBJ2-1 better, so the J call may be wrong. The origin of this receptor is a woman under 30 with Graves' hyperthyroidism. As DNA, the CDR3 is TGTGCCAGCAGTGAAGGGGGGGCCGATGAGCAGTTCTTC. It translates to CASSEGGADEQFF.